These 21 T cell receptor beta chains were all obtained from the same sample, sequenced in a study of T-cell reconstitution after alpha-beta-depleted transplantation in children. TCRbeta library preparation incorporated unique molecular identifiers. Each CDR3 protein is one row after TCRdb ran MiXCR on the PCR reads. The sample includes about 91,000 distinct CDR3 sequences, 7% to 9% of them seen just once. The material was PBMCs from the stem cell graft donor, obtained from the stem cell graft. Receptors originate from a human donor who donated a stem cell graft to a child with congenital amegakaryocytic thrombocytopenia.

This clonotype was seen ten or more times. The J gene is TRBJ2-3, the V gene TRBV3-1; TRBD2 matches at 9 bases. From germline, CDR1 is LGHDT and CDR2 YNNKEL (reference sequence). V shed 2 bases, J shed 4 bases, and the junction held 4 bases outside the gene matches. This CDR3 comprises 15 residues. CDR3 region: CASSQTGTSPDTQYF. CDR3 bases: TGTGCCAGCAGCCAAACGGGGACTAGCCCAGATACGCAGTATTTT.

This clonotype was counted ten times or more. The V gene is TRBV28, the J gene TRBJ2-1, with TRBD1 matching 9 bases. The CDR3 consists of 15 residues. CDR1 is MDHEN, CDR2 SYDVKM, per germline. With 6 bases clipped from V and 7 bases from J, the junction kept 10 bases outside the gene matches. The CDR3, as DNA: TGTGCCAGCAGCCCTCCGGGGACAGGGTGGAATGAGCAGTTCTTC. Translating it yields CASSPPGTGWNEQFF.

This clonotype was seen ten or more times. The chain is built from TRBV5-6 and TRBJ2-1; either TRBD1 or TRBD2 may supply D (5 bases each). The CDR3 covers 13 residues. Trimming pared 3 bases from V and 5 bases from J, leaving 9 bases between. Per the germline V gene, CDR1 is SGHDT and CDR2 is YYEEEE. The CDR3 DNA sequence: TGTGCCAGCAGCTGGGGACGGAACAATGAGCAGTTCTTC. This encodes CASSWGRNNEQFF.

This clonotype was seen ten or more times. V usage is TRBV5-1 and J usage is TRBJ2-1, with 9 positions matching TRBD2. Per the germline V gene, CDR1 is SGHRS and CDR2 is YFSETQ. V shed 0 bases, J shed 10 bases, and the junction held 8 bases outside the gene matches. There are 15 residues in the CDR3. CDR3 sequence (DNA): TGCGCCAGCAGCTTGGGCCCCCCCGCGGGAGGGGAGCAGTTCTTC. It translates to CASSLGPPAGGEQFF.

This clonotype was recorded at least ten times. The V gene is TRBV11-2, the J gene TRBJ2-2; 7 bases line up with TRBD1. The J segment lost 0 bases and the V segment lost 3 bases, leaving 1 base of the junction unmatched. Looked up from germline, CDR1 is SGHAT and CDR2 is FQNNGV. There are 15 residues in the CDR3. CDR3 loop: CASSFQGANTGELFF. The DNA for the CDR3 is TGTGCCAGCAGCTTTCAGGGGGCGAACACCGGGGAGCTGTTTTTT.

This clonotype was observed many times. This sequence joins TRBV24-1 and TRBJ2-2, with 8 nucleotides matching TRBD1. Germline V CDR1 and CDR2: KGHDR, SFDVKD. V lost 3 bases and J lost 4; bases outside the gene matches: 6. The CDR3 is made up of 16 amino acids. In DNA, the CDR3 is TGTGCCACCAGTGATCCAGGACAGGGCAGCACCGGGGAGCTGTTTTTT. It specifies CATSDPGQGSTGELFF.

This clonotype was seen ten or more times. V is TRBV5-1 and J is TRBJ2-7, with TRBD1 matching 9 bases. CDR1 SGHRS and CDR2 YFSETQ come from the germline V gene. V dropped 4 bases and J dropped 0; count of bases not matched to a gene: 5. The CDR3 spans 15 residues. CDR3 bases: TGCGCCAGCAGCCCCGGGACAGGGCACTCCTACGAGCAGTACTTC. As protein: CASSPGTGHSYEQYF.

This clonotype was seen repeatedly, ten times or more. The chain links TRBV28 to TRBJ1-2; D might be TRBD1 (5 bases). The germline CDR1 and CDR2 sequences are MDHEN and SYDVKM. The CDR3 is 14 amino acids. V dropped 4 bases and J dropped 4 bases, with 13 bases sitting between them. The CDR3 protein is CASSSPATAYGYTF. CDR3 DNA: TGTGCCAGCAGTTCGCCTGCGACAGCCTATGGCTACACCTTC.

This clonotype was observed at least ten times. V usage is TRBV7-8 and J usage is TRBJ2-2, with D unresolved. Trimming stripped 4 bases from V and 0 bases from J, with 9 bases between. The CDR3 is 15 residues long. From germline, CDR1 is SGHVS and CDR2 FQNEAQ. CDR3 in amino acids: CASSYETSNTGELFF. The CDR3 region has the DNA TGTGCCAGCAGCTACGAGACTTCGAACACCGGGGAGCTGTTTTTT.

This clonotype was seen many times. The chain recombines TRBV20-1 with TRBJ2-1; D is undetermined. The V and J ends lost 5 bases and 4 bases respectively, with 6 bases between them. Germline V gene data show CDR1 as DFQATT and CDR2 as SNEGSKA (reference sequence). This CDR3 contains 11 residues. The CDR3 DNA sequence: TGCAGTGCTCGGGTTTACAATGAGCAGTTCTTC. As protein: CSARVYNEQFF.

Ten or more counts support this clonotype. The V call is TRBV20-1, the J call TRBJ1-6; D unclear. CDR1 and CDR2 from the germline V gene are DFQATT and SNEGSKA (reference sequence). The CDR3 runs 14 residues. With 6 bases removed from V and 3 bases from J, the gap between germline ends came to 12 bases. The CDR3, as DNA: TGCAGTGCCCCCCACAGATACTATAATTCACCCCTCCACTTT. It is translated as CSAPHRYYNSPLHF.

This clonotype came up many times. This chain joins TRBV7-8 and TRBJ2-5; D not resolved. V was shortened by 6 bases and J by 2 bases, with 16 bases between the two germline ends. The germline V gene encodes CDR1 SGHVS and CDR2 FQNEAQ. The CDR3 has 15 residues. DNA of the CDR3: TGTGCCAGCAGGCTCAGCCGATCGGAACAAGAGACCCAGTACTTC. Encoded protein: CASRLSRSEQETQYF.

This clonotype was seen a few times. The chain combines TRBV2 with TRBJ1-2; tentatively, D is TRBD1 (5 bases). Trimming stripped 6 bases from V and 4 bases from J, with 21 bases between. Germline V gene data show CDR1 as SNHLY and CDR2 as FYNNEI. The CDR3 has 16 amino acids. CDR3 DNA: TGTGCCAGCAGCCCCCGGACCGGGGACGGGGGCTATGGCTACACCTTC. This translates into CASSPRTGDGGYGYTF.

This clonotype was observed at least ten times. V and J are TRBV12-3 or TRBV12-4 and TRBJ1-6; D is unresolved. There are 11 residues in the CDR3. The V end was cut by 6 bases, the J end by 6 bases, with 3 bases between. In DNA, the CDR3 is TGTGCCAGCAGCCTTAATTCACCCCTCCACTTT. Translation gives CASSLNSPLHF.

This clonotype has ten or more counts. This chain links TRBV6-2 or TRBV6-3 with TRBJ2-5; 7 bases map to TRBD1. Germline values: CDR1 MNHEY, CDR2 SVGEGT. V lost 10 bases to trimming and J lost 2 bases; unmatched junction nucleotides: 13. The CDR3 is 15 residues long. In nucleotides, the CDR3 is TGTGCCACCCGGACCCGGGACAGTGTACAAGAGACCCAGTACTTC. Translating gives CATRTRDSVQETQYF.

This clonotype has ten or more counts. The chain recombines TRBV12-3 or TRBV12-4 with TRBJ2-4, with 7 bases matching TRBD2. This CDR3 has 13 amino acids. With V trimmed by 6 bases and J by 6 bases, 5 bases remained unmatched. CDR3 sequence reads: CASSLWGGNIQYF. CDR3 sequence (DNA): TGTGCCAGCAGCTTATGGGGGGGAAACATTCAGTACTTC.

In this sample, this clonotype turned up many times. V usage is TRBV20-1 and J usage is TRBJ2-7, with D possibly matching TRBD2 (6 bases). CDR1 is DFQATT and CDR2 is SNEGSKA in the germline V gene (reference sequence). The CDR3 has 13 residues. The V end lost 7 bases, the J end lost 6 bases, and 19 bases lay between the germline ends. The CDR3 here is CSGLRGRGFEQYF. CDR3 sequence (DNA): TGCAGTGGACTGAGAGGGCGGGGTTTCGAGCAGTACTTC.

This clonotype was counted many times. The chain couples TRBV13 to TRBJ2-1; D may be TRBD2 (6 bases). The CDR3 spans 16 residues. Looked up from germline, CDR1 is PRHDT and CDR2 is FYEKMQ (reference sequence). V lost 6 bases, J lost 1 base, and 16 bases lay in between. This CDR3 reads CASRPRGSGSYNEQFF. Here the CDR3 DNA reads TGTGCCAGCAGACCTCGGGGTAGCGGTTCCTACAATGAGCAGTTCTTC.

This clonotype was observed many times. The chain combines TRBV20-1 with TRBJ1-2; D remains unclear. CDR1 DFQATT and CDR2 SNEGSKA come from the germline V gene (reference sequence). The ends were cut back, 2 bases at V and 2 bases at J, with 15 bases in the middle. The CDR3 is made up of 15 amino acids. CDR3 nucleotides: TGCAGTGCTAGACCCGACGTGAGGCTGAACTATGGCTACACCTTC. Translated, it gives CSARPDVRLNYGYTF.

This clonotype showed up many times. The chain uses TRBV7-2 and TRBJ2-1, with D perhaps matching TRBD2 (6 bases). The length of the CDR3 is 16 residues. Trimming shortened V by 5 bases and J by 0 bases, and 14 bases separated the two germline ends. Germline loops: CDR1 SGHTA, CDR2 FQGNSA. CDR3 nucleotides: TGTGCCAGCAGCCCTGGGGGACTCCTCTCCTACAATGAGCAGTTCTTC. Translation gives CASSPGGLLSYNEQFF.

The sample holds many counts of this clonotype. The CDR3: CASSLGGSDRGGKLFF. The CDR3 DNA reads TGTGCCAGCAGCTTGGGGGGATCGGACCGGGGCGGAAAACTGTTTTTT. The chain employs TRBV5-6 and TRBJ1-4; D might be TRBD1 (5 bases). Trimming took off 0 bases at V and 10 bases at J, with 19 bases between the two ends. The CDR3 runs to 16 residues. Germline lookup yields CDR1 SGHDT and CDR2 YYEEEE.